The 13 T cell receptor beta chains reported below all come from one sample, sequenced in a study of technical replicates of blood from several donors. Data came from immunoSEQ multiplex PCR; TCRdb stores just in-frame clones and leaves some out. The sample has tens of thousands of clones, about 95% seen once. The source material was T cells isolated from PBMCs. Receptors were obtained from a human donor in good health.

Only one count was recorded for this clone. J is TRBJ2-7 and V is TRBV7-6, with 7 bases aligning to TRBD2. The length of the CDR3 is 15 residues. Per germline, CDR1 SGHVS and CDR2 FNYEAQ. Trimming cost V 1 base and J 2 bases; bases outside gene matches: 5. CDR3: CASSLGAGGTYEQYF. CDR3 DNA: TGTGCCAGCAGCTTAGGTGCCGGGGGGACCTACGAGCAGTACTTC.

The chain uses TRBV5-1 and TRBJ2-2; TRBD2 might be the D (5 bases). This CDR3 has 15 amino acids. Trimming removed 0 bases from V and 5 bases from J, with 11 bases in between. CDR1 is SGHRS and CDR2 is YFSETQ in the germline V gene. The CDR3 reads CASSLAYPGTGELFF. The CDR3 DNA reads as TGCGCCAGCAGCTTGGCCTACCCGGGAACCGGGGAGCTGTTTTTT. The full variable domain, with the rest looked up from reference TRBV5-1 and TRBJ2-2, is KAGVTQTPRYLIKTRGQQVTLSCSPISGHRSVSWYQQTPGQGLQFLFEYFSETQRNKGNFPGRFSGRQFSNSRSEMNVSTLELGDSALYLCASSLAYPGTGELFFGEGSRLTVL.

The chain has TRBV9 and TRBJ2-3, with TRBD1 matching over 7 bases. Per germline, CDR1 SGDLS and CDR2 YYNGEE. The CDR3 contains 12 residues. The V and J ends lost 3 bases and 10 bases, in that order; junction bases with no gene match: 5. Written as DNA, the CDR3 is TGTGCCAGCAGCGCCACCCAGGGGGCGCAGTATTTT. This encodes CASSATQGAQYF.

CDR3 region: CASSLGGWNEQFF. CDR3 DNA: TGTGCCAGCAGTTTAGGCGGTTGGAATGAGCAGTTCTTC. This chain joins TRBV28 and TRBJ2-1; D is uncertain. The germline gives CDR1 MDHEN, CDR2 SYDVKM. The CDR3 is made up of 13 amino acids. With 2 bases removed from V and 7 bases from J, the gap between germline ends came to 9 bases.

The CDR3, as DNA: TGCGCCAGCAGCCCGGTGACCGGGGGGGAAAAACTGTTTTTT. It translates to CASSPVTGGEKLFF. The genes are TRBV5-1 and TRBJ1-4; maybe TRBD1 (5 bases). V lost 4 bases, J lost 8 bases, and 15 bases lay in between. The CDR3 spans 14 residues. Per the germline V gene, CDR1 is SGHRS and CDR2 is YFSETQ. Based on the CDR3 plus reference TRBV5-1 and TRBJ1-4, the full variable domain is KAGVTQTPRYLIKTRGQQVTLSCSPISGHRSVSWYQQTPGQGLQFLFEYFSETQRNKGNFPGRFSGRQFSNSRSEMNVSTLELGDSALYLCASSPVTGGEKLFFGSGTQLSVL.

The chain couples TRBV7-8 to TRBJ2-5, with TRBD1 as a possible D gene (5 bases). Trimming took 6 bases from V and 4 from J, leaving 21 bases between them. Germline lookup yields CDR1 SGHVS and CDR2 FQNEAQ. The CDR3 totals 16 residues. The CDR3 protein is CASRNRGRKGGETQYF. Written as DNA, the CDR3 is TGTGCCAGCAGAAATAGGGGCAGGAAAGGTGGAGAGACCCAGTACTTC.

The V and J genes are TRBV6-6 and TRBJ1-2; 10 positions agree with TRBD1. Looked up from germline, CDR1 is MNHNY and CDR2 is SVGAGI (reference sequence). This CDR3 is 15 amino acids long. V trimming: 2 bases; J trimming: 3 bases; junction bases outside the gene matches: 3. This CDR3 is CASSYGTGVDYGYTF. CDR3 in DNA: TGTGCCAGCAGTTACGGGACAGGGGTCGACTATGGCTACACCTTC.

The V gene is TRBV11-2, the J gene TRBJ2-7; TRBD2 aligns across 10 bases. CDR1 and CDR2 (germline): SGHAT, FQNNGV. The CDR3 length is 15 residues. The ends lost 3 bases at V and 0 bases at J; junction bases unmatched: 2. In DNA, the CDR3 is TGTGCCAGCAGCTTGACTAGCGGGTCCTCCTACGAGCAGTACTTC. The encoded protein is CASSLTSGSSYEQYF.

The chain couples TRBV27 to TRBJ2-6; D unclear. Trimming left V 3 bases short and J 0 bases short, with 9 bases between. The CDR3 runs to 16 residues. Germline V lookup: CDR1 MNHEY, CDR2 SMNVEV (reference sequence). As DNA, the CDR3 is TGTGCCAGCAGTTTGATGGCTTACTCTGGGGCCAACGTCCTGACTTTC. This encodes CASSLMAYSGANVLTF.

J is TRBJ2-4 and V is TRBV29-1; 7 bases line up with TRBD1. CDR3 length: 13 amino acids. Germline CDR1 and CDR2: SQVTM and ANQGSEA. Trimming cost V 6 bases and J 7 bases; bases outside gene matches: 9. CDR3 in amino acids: CSVRGGRENIQYF. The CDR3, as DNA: TGCAGCGTGAGAGGGGGCAGGGAGAACATTCAGTACTTC.

In DNA form, the CDR3 reads TGTGCCAGCAGCTTTTCCAGGGTAGGGGGCCCCTATCAGCCCCAGCATTTT. Encoded protein: CASSFSRVGGPYQPQHF. The chain has TRBV7-2 and TRBJ1-5, with 7 bases that match TRBD1. The length of the CDR3 is 17 residues. The V and J ends lost 3 bases and 5 bases, in that order; junction bases with no gene match: 13. Germline CDR1 reads SGHTA; CDR2 reads FQGNSA.

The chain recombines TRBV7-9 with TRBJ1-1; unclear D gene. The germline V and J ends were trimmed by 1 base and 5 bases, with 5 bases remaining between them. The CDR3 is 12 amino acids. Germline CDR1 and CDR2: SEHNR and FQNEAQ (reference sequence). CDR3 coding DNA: TGTGCCAGCAGCTTAGTGAGGACTGAAGCTTTCTTT. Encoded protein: CASSLVRTEAFF.

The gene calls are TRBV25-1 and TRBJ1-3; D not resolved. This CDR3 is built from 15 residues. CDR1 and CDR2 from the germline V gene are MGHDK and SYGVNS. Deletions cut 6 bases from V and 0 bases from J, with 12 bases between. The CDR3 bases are TGTGCCAGCAGGGAAGACTCTTACTCTGGAAACACCATATATTTT. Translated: CASREDSYSGNTIYF.